The entry below gives a single T cell receptor (beta chain) sequence along with its context. This sample is part of a study of blood T cell repertoires in COVID-19. Study-wide background: Collection of acute and convalescent COVID-19 samples took place in the United States, Italy and Spain.

Germline V gives CDR1 SGHVS, CDR2 FNYEAQ. This CDR3 is built from 16 residues. Trimming left V 1 base short and J 8 bases short, with 17 bases between. Measured with immunoSEQ multiplex PCR; TCRdb has only the in-frame clones, and not every one. The sample gives some 320,000 clones, about nine tenths of which show up once; approximately 5.5% is in the top ten. Those enrolled, adults aged roughly 18 to 89 years, came from around 25 US areas. Membership in each cohort depended on participant-reported clinical history. Donors in Cohort 3 who had recovered were those with two negative PCRs, healthcare professional clearance, or resolution of their symptoms.

Sequenced: PBMCs or T cells enriched from blood (not recorded which). The chain carries TRBV7-6 and TRBJ1-4, with D uncertain. The clonotype originates from a man aged 55-75 years who had recovered from COVID-19. CDR3: CASSLEVVGRKEKLFF. The CDR3, as DNA: TGTGCCAGCAGCTTAGAAGTGGTAGGGAGGAAGGAAAAACTGTTTTTT.